This T cell receptor beta chain was identified in a study of human T cells and chemical hapten exposure. At the level of the study: Small pooled library volume differences mainly caused per-sample TCR yield variation.

General study findings and limits: DPC sensitization left the count of TCRs above 1 in 1000 unchanged.

This clonotype was recorded a few times. As yet, its antigen is unknown. From whole blood left unfractionated, total RNA was extracted. The CDR3 covers 16 residues. Trimming took 6 bases from V and 1 from J; bases not matched to a gene: 6. What the library attached to individual cDNA molecules were unique molecular identifiers. In the authors' methods: Samples ranged from roughly 23,224 to 700,000 TCRs, with a median of 95,638. TCRdb ran MiXCR on the 5' RACE reads and lists one entry per CDR3 protein. TCRdb assigned the V and J calls; the authors' analysis was not used. The profile shows tens of thousands of distinct CDR3 sequences, roughly 7.7% of them singletons.

This TCR was sampled from a male donor in good health. The chain couples TRBV12-3 or TRBV12-4 to TRBJ2-2; 9 bases are shared with TRBD1. This chain's CDR3 is CASSPPGQGNTGELFF. In nucleotides, the CDR3 is TGTGCCAGCAGCCCACCGGGACAGGGGAACACCGGGGAGCTGTTTTTT.